The next 13 T cell receptor beta chains were all read from a single sample in a study of CD8+ T cells in alopecia areata. The treatment: oral pan-JAK inhibitor, 5-10 mg twice daily. The sequencing template was cDNA reverse transcribed from extracted RNA. Clones were read by immunoSEQ multiplex PCR, and TCRdb kept only the in-frame ones, dropping some. This sample has 270,000 or so clones; 55% to 75% occur once, and the top ten carry more than 1.5%. This sample comprised CD4+ T cells sorted from blood, obtained at week 24, from a patient treated with tofacitinib. Source of these receptors: a human donor with alopecia areata.

Only a few counts were recorded for this clone. Other DNA sequences of this sample code for an identical CDR3. The chain joins TRBV9 to TRBJ1-2; D not resolved. The CDR3 is 11 residues long. V lost 0 bases and J 4 bases, leaving 1 base between the germline ends. The germline V gene has CDR1 SGDLS and CDR2 YYNGEE. The CDR3 protein is CASSVGYGYTF. The CDR3 region has the DNA TGTGCCAGCAGCGTAGGCTATGGCTACACCTTC.

This chain uses TRBV30 with TRBJ2-7; D possibly matches TRBD1 or TRBD2 (5 bases each). The CDR3 sequence is 12 residues long. Looked up from germline, CDR1 is GTSNPN and CDR2 is SVGIG (reference sequence). The V gene lost 5 bases and the J gene lost 9 bases, with 17 bases spanning the gap. The CDR3 sequence: CAWGENQGRQYF. The CDR3 coding sequence is TGTGCCTGGGGGGAGAATCAGGGAAGGCAGTACTTC.

This chain links TRBV2 with TRBJ2-7, with 11 bases matching TRBD1. CDR3 length: 13 residues. Germline values: CDR1 SNHLY, CDR2 FYNNEI. The ends lost 7 bases at V and 4 bases at J; junction bases unmatched: 3. In nucleotides, the CDR3 is TGTGCCAGCACCGGGACAGGGGGTTACGAGCAGTACTTC. This gives the protein CASTGTGGYEQYF.

V and J are TRBV7-9 and TRBJ2-3; D is possibly TRBD2 (6 bases). Germline V lookup: CDR1 SEHNR, CDR2 FQNEAQ (reference sequence). This CDR3 comprises 12 residues. V dropped 4 bases and J dropped 6 bases, with 8 bases sitting between them. For the CDR3, the DNA is TGTGCCAGCAGCTCAAGCGGGGATACGCAGTATTTT. Translating it yields CASSSSGDTQYF. Looking up the rest from reference TRBV7-9 and TRBJ2-3 gives the full variable domain: DTGVSQNPRHKITKRGQNVTFRCDPISEHNRLYWYRQTLGQGPEFLTYFQNEAQLEKSRLLSDRFSAERPKGSFSTLEIQRTEQGDSAMYLCASSSSGDTQYFGPGTRLTVL.

The chain recombines TRBV30 with TRBJ1-2; D is possibly TRBD1 (5 bases). The CDR3 sequence is 12 residues long. Trimming took 1 base from V and 4 from J, leaving 7 bases between them. Per germline, CDR1 GTSNPN and CDR2 SVGIG (reference sequence). CDR3 nucleotide sequence: TGTGCCTGGAGTGGACAGTTCTATGGCTACACCTTC. Translating it yields CAWSGQFYGYTF. The full variable domain, in which reference TRBV30 and TRBJ1-2 provide the parts outside the CDR3, is SQTIHQWPATLVQPVGSPLSLECTVEGTSNPNLYWYRQAAGRGLQLLFYSVGIGQISSEVPQNLSASRPQDRQFILSSKKLLLSDSGFYLCAWSGQFYGYTFGSGTRLTVV.

The chain employs TRBV5-1 and TRBJ1-2; 7 nucleotides agree with TRBD1. This CDR3 region has 14 residues. After removal of 0 bases from V and 6 bases from J, the junction contained 5 bases not matched to a gene. Germline V gives CDR1 SGHRS, CDR2 YFSETQ. The DNA of the CDR3 is TGCGCCAGCAGCTTGGACAGGGGCCGGGATGGCTACACCTTC. It encodes CASSLDRGRDGYTF.

The chain couples TRBV4-2 to TRBJ1-5; tentatively, D is TRBD1 (5 bases). This CDR3 has 16 residues. V was trimmed by 0 bases and J by 0 bases, leaving 9 bases between them. The V gene's germline CDR1 is LGHNA and CDR2 YNFKEQ. This CDR3 reads CASSQERGFSNQPQHF. The CDR3 coding sequence is TGTGCCAGCAGCCAAGAACGGGGCTTTAGCAATCAGCCCCAGCATTTT.

This clone has only a few counts. The genes are TRBV2 and TRBJ1-6; TRBD1 aligns across 7 bases. The germline gives CDR1 SNHLY, CDR2 FYNNEI. The trim removed 11 bases at V and 5 bases at J, leaving 9 bases unmatched. CDR3 size: 14 residues. CDR3 sequence: CARQGQRDNSPLHF. CDR3 coding DNA: TGTGCCCGACAGGGCCAAAGGGATAATTCACCCCTCCACTTT.

This clone was detected ten times or more. The V gene is TRBV13, the J gene TRBJ2-7, with 7 nucleotides matching TRBD1. The CDR3 extends over 14 amino acids. The trim removed 4 bases at V and 4 bases at J, leaving 7 bases unmatched. From germline, CDR1 is PRHDT and CDR2 FYEKMQ (reference sequence). CDR3 loop: CASSYRQGFYEQYF. DNA for the CDR3: TGTGCCAGCAGCTACCGACAGGGCTTTTACGAGCAGTACTTC.

The chain links TRBV11-2 to TRBJ2-7; D not certain. Germline CDR1 is SGHAT and CDR2 is FQNNGV. V lost 1 base and J 3 bases, leaving 10 bases between the germline ends. CDR3 length equals 14 residues. The CDR3 DNA follows: TGTGCCAGCAGCTTAGGGTTTATTTTCTACGAGCAGTACTTC. Residues: CASSLGFIFYEQYF. Full variable domain (rest looked up from reference TRBV11-2 and TRBJ2-7): EAGVAQSPRYKIIEKRQSVAFWCNPISGHATLYWYQQILGQGPKLLIQFQNNGVVDDSQLPKDRFSAERLKGVDSTLKIQPAKLEDSAVYLCASSLGFIFYEQYFGPGTRLTVT.

This clone was seen only once. The chain uses TRBV5-1 and TRBJ2-5; D call uncertain. The germline CDR1 and CDR2 sequences are SGHRS and YFSETQ. The CDR3 covers 16 residues. Trimming took off 2 bases at V and 2 bases at J, with 16 bases between the two ends. Here the CDR3 DNA reads TGCGCCAGCAGCTTCGTCCGGACGGCAATACAAGAGACCCAGTACTTC. Translation gives CASSFVRTAIQETQYF.

This clone was detected only once. In DNA, the CDR3 is TGTGCCAGCAGTTACCAGGGTTGGAATTCACCCCTCCACTTT. This gives the protein CASSYQGWNSPLHF. The V call is TRBV6-5, the J call TRBJ1-6, with D possibly being TRBD1 (5 bases). This CDR3 is 14 amino acids long. The germline V gene encodes CDR1 MNHEY and CDR2 SVGAGI. The V and J ends lost 2 bases and 7 bases respectively, with 9 bases between them.

This chain joins TRBV23-1 and TRBJ2-7; D call uncertain. TRBV23-1 is given ORF status, its function remaining uncertain. CDR3 length equals 16 residues. Trimming pared 2 bases from V and 1 base from J, leaving 15 bases between. In nucleotides, the CDR3 is TGCGCCAGCAGTCAAAGATTGGTTTGGTGGTCCTACGAGCAGTACTTC. Translating it yields CASSQRLVWWSYEQYF.